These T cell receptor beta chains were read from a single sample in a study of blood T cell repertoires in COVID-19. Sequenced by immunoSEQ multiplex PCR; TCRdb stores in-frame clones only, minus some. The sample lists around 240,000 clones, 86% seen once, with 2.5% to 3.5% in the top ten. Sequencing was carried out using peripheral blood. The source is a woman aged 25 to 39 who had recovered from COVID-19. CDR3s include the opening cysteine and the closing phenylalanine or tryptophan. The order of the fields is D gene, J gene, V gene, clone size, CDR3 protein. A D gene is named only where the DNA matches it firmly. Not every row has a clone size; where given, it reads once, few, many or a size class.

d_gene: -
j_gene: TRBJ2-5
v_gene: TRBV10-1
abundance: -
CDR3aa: CASPEETQYF

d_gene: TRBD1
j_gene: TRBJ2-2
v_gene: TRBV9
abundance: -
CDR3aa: CASSVPTGKTGELFF

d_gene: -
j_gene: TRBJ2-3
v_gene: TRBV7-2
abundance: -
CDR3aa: CASASRGFGTDTQYF

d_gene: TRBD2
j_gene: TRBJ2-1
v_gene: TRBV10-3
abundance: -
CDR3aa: CAIKRTSGGAVAYNEQFF

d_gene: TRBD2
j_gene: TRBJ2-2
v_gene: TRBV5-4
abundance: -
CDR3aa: CASSEGLAGVANTGELFF

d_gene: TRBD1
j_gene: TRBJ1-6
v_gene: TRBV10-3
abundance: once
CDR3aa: CAISQTGFDSPLHF

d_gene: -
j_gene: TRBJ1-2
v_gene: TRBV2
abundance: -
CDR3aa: CASSEGFTVLSNYGYTF

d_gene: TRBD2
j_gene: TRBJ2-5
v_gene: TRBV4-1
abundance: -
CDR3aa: CASSLRLAGRETQYF

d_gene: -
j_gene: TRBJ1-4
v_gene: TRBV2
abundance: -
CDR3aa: CASSSPGREDEKLFF

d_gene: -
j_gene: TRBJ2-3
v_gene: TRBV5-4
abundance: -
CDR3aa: CASSSRTVTDTQYF

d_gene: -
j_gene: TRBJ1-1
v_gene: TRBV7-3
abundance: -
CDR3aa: CASSLSRDTEAFF

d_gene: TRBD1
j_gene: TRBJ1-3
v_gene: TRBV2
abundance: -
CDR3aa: CASQGDSGNTIYF

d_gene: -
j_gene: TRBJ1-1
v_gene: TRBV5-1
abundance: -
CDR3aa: CASSSTGGNTEAFF

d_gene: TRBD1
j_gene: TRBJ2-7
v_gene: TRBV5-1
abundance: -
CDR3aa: CASSPSLTGVDEQYF

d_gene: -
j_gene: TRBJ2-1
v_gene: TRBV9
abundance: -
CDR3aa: CASSIHWGQDEQFF

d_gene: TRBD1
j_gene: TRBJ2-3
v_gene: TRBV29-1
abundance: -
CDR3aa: CSVATGTGREDTQYF

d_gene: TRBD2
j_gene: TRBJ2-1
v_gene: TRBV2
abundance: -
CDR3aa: CASSYLPGLAGARSSYNEQFF

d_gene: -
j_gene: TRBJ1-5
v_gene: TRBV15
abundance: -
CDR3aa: CATSRGGQASNSNQPQHF

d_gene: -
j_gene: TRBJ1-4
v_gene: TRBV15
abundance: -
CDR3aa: CATSRRQVDEKLFF

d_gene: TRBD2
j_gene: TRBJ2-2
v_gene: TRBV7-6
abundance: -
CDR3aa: CASSSTQSSGGSVFTGELFF

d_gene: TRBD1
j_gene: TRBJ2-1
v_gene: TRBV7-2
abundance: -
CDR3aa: CASSDTPGTGYGEQFF

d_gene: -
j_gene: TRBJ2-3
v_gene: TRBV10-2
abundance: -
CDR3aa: CASSDLDTQYF

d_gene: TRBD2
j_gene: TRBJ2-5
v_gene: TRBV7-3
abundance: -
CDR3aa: CASSLDPRAGGQETQYF

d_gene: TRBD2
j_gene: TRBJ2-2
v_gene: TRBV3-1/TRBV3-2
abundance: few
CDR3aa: CASRLGLEVTGELFF

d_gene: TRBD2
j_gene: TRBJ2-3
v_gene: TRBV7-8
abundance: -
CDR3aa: CASSLEWLAGAGTITDTQYF

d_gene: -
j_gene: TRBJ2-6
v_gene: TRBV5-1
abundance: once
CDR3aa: CASSRTAGANVLTF

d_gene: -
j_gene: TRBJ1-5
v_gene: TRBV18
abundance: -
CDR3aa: CASSPSSNQPQHF

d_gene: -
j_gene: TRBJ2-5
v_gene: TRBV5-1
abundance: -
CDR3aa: CASSLESPRETQYF

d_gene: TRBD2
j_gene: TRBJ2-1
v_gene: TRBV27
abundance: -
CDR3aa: CASSPWGLEVEQFF

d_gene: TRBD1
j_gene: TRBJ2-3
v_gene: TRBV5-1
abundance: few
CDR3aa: CASSGGTGSWGSTDTQYF

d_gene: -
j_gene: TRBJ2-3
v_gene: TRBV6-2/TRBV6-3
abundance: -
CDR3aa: CASSLEDTQYF

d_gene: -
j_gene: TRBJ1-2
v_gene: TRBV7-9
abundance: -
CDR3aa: CASSPDSLNYGYTF

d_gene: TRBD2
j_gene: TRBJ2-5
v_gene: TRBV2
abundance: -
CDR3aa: CASFRGGQETQYF

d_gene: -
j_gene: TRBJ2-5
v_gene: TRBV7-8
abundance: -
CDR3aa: CASSLARLVATQYF

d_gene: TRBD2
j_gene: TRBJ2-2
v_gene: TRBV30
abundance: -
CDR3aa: CAWSVRGGLAGVTNTGELFF

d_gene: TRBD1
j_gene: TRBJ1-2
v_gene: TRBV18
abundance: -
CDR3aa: CASSPFGQGADYTF

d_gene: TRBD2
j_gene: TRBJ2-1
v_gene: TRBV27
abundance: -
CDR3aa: CASRTSGVNNEQFF

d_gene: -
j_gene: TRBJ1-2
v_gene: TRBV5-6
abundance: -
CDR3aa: CASSLGSLTNYGYTF

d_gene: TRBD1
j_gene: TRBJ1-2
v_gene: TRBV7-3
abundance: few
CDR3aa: CASSPPARTGGFHYGYTF

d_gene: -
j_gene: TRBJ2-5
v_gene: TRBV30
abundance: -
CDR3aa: CACTIRIRETQYF

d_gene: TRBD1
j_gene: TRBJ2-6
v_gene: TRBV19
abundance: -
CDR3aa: CASSEGTGISGANVLTF

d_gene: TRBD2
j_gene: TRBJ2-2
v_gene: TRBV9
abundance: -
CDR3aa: CASSPMPGTSGGAGTGELFF

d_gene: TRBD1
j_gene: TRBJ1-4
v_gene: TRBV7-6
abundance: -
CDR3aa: CASSLFGGQKIEKLFF

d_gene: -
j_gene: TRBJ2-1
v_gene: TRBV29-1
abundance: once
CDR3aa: CSVISPRTEDNEQFF

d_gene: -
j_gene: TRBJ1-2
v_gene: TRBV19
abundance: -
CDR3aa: CASSKADGGRDYGYTF

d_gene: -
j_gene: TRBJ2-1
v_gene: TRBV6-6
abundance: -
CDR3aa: CASKTTTLLLDEQFF

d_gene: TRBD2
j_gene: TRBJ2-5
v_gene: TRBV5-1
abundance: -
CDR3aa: CASSLGLAGGLETQYF

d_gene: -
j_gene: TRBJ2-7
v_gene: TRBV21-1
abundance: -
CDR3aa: CASSMETRDRDYEQYF

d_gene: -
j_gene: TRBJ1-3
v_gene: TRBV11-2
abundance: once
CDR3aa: CASSSPFWSSGNTIYF

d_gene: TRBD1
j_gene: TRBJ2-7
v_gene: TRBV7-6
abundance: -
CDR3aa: CASSLAGGQGSYEQYF

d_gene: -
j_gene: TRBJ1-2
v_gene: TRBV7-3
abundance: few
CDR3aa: CASSQNPGLVLRGYTF

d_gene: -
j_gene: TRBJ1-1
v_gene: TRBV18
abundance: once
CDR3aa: CASSPGPGTEAFF

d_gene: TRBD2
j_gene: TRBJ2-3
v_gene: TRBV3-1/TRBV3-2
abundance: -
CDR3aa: CASSQETSGTTDTQYF

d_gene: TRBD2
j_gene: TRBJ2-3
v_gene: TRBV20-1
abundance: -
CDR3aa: CSASDGGNTDTQYF

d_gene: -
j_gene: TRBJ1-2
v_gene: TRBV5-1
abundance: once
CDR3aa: CASSPEVVGDGYTF

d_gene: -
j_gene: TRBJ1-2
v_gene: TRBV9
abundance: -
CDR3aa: CASLGGYGYTF